The rows below give T cell receptor beta chains drawn from one sample of a study of neoadjuvant anti-PD-1 for oral cavity cancer. The table came from immunoSEQ multiplex PCR; TCRdb's copy has only in-frame clones and leaves some out. Here the sample spans 9,000 to 10,000 clones, around 66% being singletons. This sample comprised PBMCs, obtained after nivolumab (anti-PD-1) treatment. These receptors all stem from a person aged 35-79 years with oral cavity squamous cell carcinoma. The CDR3 runs from the conserved cysteine through the conserved F or W. The D gene is left open where the match is weak. A clone size is listed for some rows: how often the clone was seen (once, few, many), or a class if it is expanded.

D gene	V gene	J gene	clone size	CDR3 protein	CDR3 DNA
-	TRBV13	TRBJ1-2	-	CASSLWGGMAYGYTF	TGTGCCAGCAGCTTATGGGGAGGGATGGCCTATGGCTACACCTTC
-	TRBV30	TRBJ2-7	-	CACLGEDTPRRF	TGTGCCTGCCTGGGGGAGGATACCCCCCGGCGCTTC
TRBD1	TRBV2	TRBJ1-1	few	CASRDPGQGESFF	TGTGCCAGCAGAGACCCGGGACAGGGGGAATCTTTCTTT
-	TRBV19	TRBJ1-5	-	CASSIRVGQPQHF	TGTGCCAGTAGTATCCGGGTAGGACAGCCCCAGCATTTT
TRBD2	TRBV6-4	TRBJ2-1	-	CASSPTSGGAQIF	TGTGCCAGCAGCCCAACTAGCGGGGGGGCCCAGATCTTC
TRBD1	TRBV6-1	TRBJ1-6	-	CASSGDRGITYNSPLHF	TGTGCCAGCAGTGGCGACAGGGGGATCACCTATAATTCACCCCTCCACTTT
-	TRBV5-1	TRBJ2-1	-	CASSLDGGRYNEQFF	TGCGCCAGCAGCTTGGACGGGGGGCGGTACAATGAGCAGTTCTTC
-	TRBV9	TRBJ2-1	few	CASSAGTSQNEQFF	TGTGCCAGCAGCGCGGGGACTTCTCAAAATGAGCAGTTCTTC
TRBD1	TRBV5-8	TRBJ1-5	-	CASSWATQGVPLYSNQPQHF	TGTGCCAGCAGCTGGGCGACCCAGGGGGTCCCCCTCTATAGCAATCAGCCCCAGCATTTT
TRBD1	TRBV5-6	TRBJ1-2	-	CASSPDRADGYTF	TGTGCCAGCAGCCCAGACAGGGCGGACGGCTACACCTTC
TRBD1	TRBV25-1	TRBJ1-1	-	CATSRGLRTEAFF	TGTGCCACCTCAAGGGGGCTGAGAACTGAAGCTTTCTTT
-	TRBV6-6	TRBJ1-4	-	CASSYTEGKLFF	TGTGCCAGCAGTTACACGGAGGGAAAACTGTTTTTT
-	TRBV2	TRBJ1-5	-	CASSEAAAGVQPQHF	TGTGCCAGCAGTGAAGCGGCGGCAGGGGTGCAGCCCCAGCATTTT
TRBD1	TRBV10-1	TRBJ1-6	few	CASSEGTGGSPLHF	TGCGCCAGCAGTGAGGGGACAGGCGGTTCACCCCTCCACTTT
TRBD1	TRBV19	TRBJ2-5	-	CASSRGTGERQETQYF	TGTGCCAGCTCTCGCGGGACAGGGGAGCGGCAAGAGACCCAGTACTTC
-	TRBV5-1	TRBJ1-3	-	CASSLGPGGSGNTIYF	TGCGCTAGCAGCTTGGGACCTGGCGGGTCTGGAAACACCATATATTTT
-	TRBV25-1	TRBJ2-2	-	CATRGVLPGELFF	TGTGCCACCAGGGGCGTCCTACCCGGGGAGCTGTTTTTT
-	TRBV7-2	TRBJ2-7	-	CASSSSSVSSYEQYF	TGTGCCAGCAGCTCCTCTAGCGTCAGCTCCTACGAGCAGTACTTC
TRBD1	TRBV2	TRBJ2-7	few	CASRSGQVLYEQYF	TGTGCCAGCAGATCGGGACAGGTCCTCTACGAGCAGTACTTC
TRBD2	TRBV6-1	TRBJ2-1	few	CASREIAGLWDEQFF	TGTGCCAGCAGGGAGATAGCGGGTCTGTGGGATGAGCAGTTCTTC
-	TRBV5-4	TRBJ2-7	-	CASSKQGYEQYF	TGTGCCAGCAGTAAACAGGGTTACGAGCAGTACTTC
-	TRBV27	TRBJ2-7	-	CASSLDGYEQYF	TGTGCCAGCAGTTTAGACGGGTACGAGCAGTACTTC
-	TRBV19	TRBJ2-7	-	CASSTGTEPYEQYF	TGTGCCAGTAGTACAGGGACGGAACCCTACGAGCAGTACTTC
TRBD1	TRBV5-1	TRBJ1-3	-	CASSRDSLSSGNTIYF	TGCGCCAGCAGCCGGGACAGCCTAAGCTCTGGAAACACCATATATTTT
TRBD2	TRBV19	TRBJ2-5	-	CASSIGLAGKGETQYF	TGTGCCAGTAGTATAGGGTTAGCGGGGAAGGGAGAGACCCAGTACTTC
TRBD1	TRBV11-3	TRBJ2-2	-	CASSPGVGTVPTGELFF	TGTGCCAGCAGCCCAGGGGTCGGGACAGTCCCGACCGGGGAGCTGTTTTTT
-	TRBV4-1	TRBJ2-2	-	CASSQPLRGTGELFF	TGCGCCAGCAGCCAACCACTTAGGGGCACCGGGGAGCTGTTTTTT
-	TRBV10-3	TRBJ1-1	-	CAISTGTSNTEAFF	TGTGCCATCAGTACTGGGACATCGAACACTGAAGCTTTCTTT
TRBD1	TRBV4-2	TRBJ1-2	few	CASSQDPTTGLLGGYTF	TGTGCCAGCAGCCAAGATCCTACGACAGGGCTGCTGGGTGGCTACACCTTC
TRBD2	TRBV28	TRBJ2-5	-	CASSFLSGGRETQYF	TGTGCCAGCAGTTTCCTATCGGGAGGGAGAGAGACCCAGTACTTC
-	TRBV28	TRBJ1-1	few	CASSLGTTGYSNTEAFF	TGTGCCAGCAGTTTAGGAACAACAGGGTATTCGAACACTGAAGCTTTCTTT
TRBD1	TRBV6-5	TRBJ1-3	-	CASTLDRDSGNTIYF	TGTGCCAGCACTCTGGACAGGGACTCTGGAAACACCATATATTTT
TRBD2	TRBV10-3	TRBJ2-7	once	CAISEPRGSGGYEQYF	TGTGCCATCAGTGAGCCGAGGGGTAGCGGGGGTTACGAGCAGTACTTC
-	TRBV5-4	TRBJ2-7	-	CASSLEGGWGSEQYF	TGTGCCAGCAGCTTGGAAGGGGGGTGGGGCTCCGAGCAGTACTTC
-	TRBV9	TRBJ2-7	-	CASSRSPTGGYEQYF	TGTGCCAGCAGCCGAAGTCCGACAGGTGGCTACGAGCAGTACTTC
-	TRBV5-4	TRBJ1-1	-	CASSLPNTEAFF	TGTGCCAGCAGCTTGCCGAACACTGAAGCTTTCTTT
-	TRBV15	TRBJ1-5	-	CATSREIRGLEPQHF	TGTGCCACCAGCAGAGAGATTAGGGGGTTGGAGCCCCAGCATTTT
-	TRBV7-6	TRBJ2-3	-	CASSLAEGVEQYF	TGTGCCAGCAGCTTAGCGGAGGGGGTTGAGCAGTATTTT
TRBD1	TRBV4-1	TRBJ1-6	-	CASSQDEGQNSPLHF	TGCGCCAGCAGCCAAGATGAGGGACAGAATTCACCCCTCCACTTT
TRBD2	TRBV6-4	TRBJ2-7	-	CASTLGEGPYEQYF	TGTGCCAGCACCCTAGGGGAGGGTCCCTACGAGCAGTACTTC
-	TRBV19	TRBJ1-5	-	CASSTDPGSNQPQHF	TGTGCCAGTAGTACGGACCCCGGAAGCAATCAGCCCCAGCATTTT
-	TRBV6-4	TRBJ2-6	once	CASSDSKRRPSAGANVLTF	TGTGCCAGCAGTGACTCGAAGAGGAGGCCTAGTGCTGGGGCCAACGTCCTGACTTTC
TRBD2	TRBV2	TRBJ2-1	-	CASRSGLAGSSYNEQFF	TGTGCCAGCAGAAGCGGACTAGCGGGAAGCTCCTACAATGAGCAGTTCTTC
TRBD1	TRBV29-1	TRBJ1-2	few	CSTPWRQGANGYTF	TGCAGCACCCCCTGGAGACAGGGGGCTAATGGCTACACCTTC
-	TRBV4-1	TRBJ2-5	-	CASSQEGAGSGQETQYF	TGCGCCAGCAGCCAAGAGGGGGCGGGTAGCGGACAAGAGACCCAGTACTTC
-	TRBV6-1	TRBJ1-1	-	CASTLRGTAGTEAFF	TGTGCCAGCACCCTAAGGGGGACCGCTGGTACTGAAGCTTTCTTT
-	TRBV5-1	TRBJ1-6	-	CASSVANSPLHF	TGCGCCAGCAGCGTGGCAAATTCACCCCTCCACTTT
TRBD2	TRBV19	TRBJ2-1	-	CASSMGRGRYNEQFF	TGTGCCAGTAGTATGGGGCGGGGGAGGTACAATGAGCAGTTCTTC
-	TRBV25-1	TRBJ1-6	-	CASCTGSYNSPLHF	TGTGCCAGCTGTACAGGGTCCTATAATTCACCCCTCCACTTT
-	TRBV18	TRBJ2-1	-	CASSTSSGYNEQFF	TGTGCCAGCTCCACTTCCTCCGGTTACAATGAGCAGTTCTTC
-	TRBV29-1	TRBJ1-2	-	CSVVKDYGYTF	TGCAGCGTTGTAAAGGACTATGGCTACACCTTC
-	TRBV12-5	TRBJ2-7	few	CASVRADKQYEQYF	TGTGCTAGTGTTAGGGCAGACAAACAATACGAGCAGTACTTC
-	TRBV11-2	TRBJ2-1	few	CASSLGRKTLSSYNEQFF	TGTGCCAGCAGCTTAGGGAGGAAGACCTTAAGCTCCTACAATGAGCAGTTCTTC
TRBD1	TRBV15	TRBJ1-1	-	CATSRDRGLGTEAFF	TGTGCCACCAGCAGAGACAGGGGGCTCGGCACTGAAGCTTTCTTT
-	TRBV5-1	TRBJ2-7	-	CASSSLATSYEQYF	TGCGCCAGCAGCTCCCTAGCTACCTCCTACGAGCAGTACTTC
-	TRBV9	TRBJ2-2	-	CASSVVTGPQRTGELFF	TGTGCCAGCAGCGTTGTAACGGGACCCCAGCGCACCGGGGAGCTGTTTTTT
TRBD1	TRBV5-4	TRBJ1-5	-	CASSRGGSNQPQHF	TGTGCCAGCAGCCGAGGGGGCTCCAATCAGCCCCAGCATTTT